This record concerns one T cell receptor beta chain sequence. Antigen specificity is unknown. The source material, RNA transcripts, was used to amplify TCR beta CDR3 regions. First-round RT-PCR with HTBI primers amplified the TCR CDR3 region. A single record per CDR3 protein comes from TCRdb applying MiXCR to the multiplex PCR reads. The sample includes 800,000 or so distinct CDR3 sequences, around 39% of them seen just once. This sample is drawn from a study of T cells in Graves' hyperthyroidism and ophthalmopathy. General observations from the study: Among clonotypes expanded in thyroid above 0.001, most were also found in blood. In validation, the model predicted ophthalmopathy. These predictions came a median roughly 7.1 months before onset. Stable hyperthyroidism and ophthalmopathy were separated using 13 V-J signatures.

CDR1 and CDR2 (germline): MNHEY, SMNVEV (reference sequence). J was trimmed by 3 bases and V by 4 bases; bases with no gene match: 9. This CDR3 region has 16 residues. The genes are TRBV27 and TRBJ2-5; 9 nucleotides line up with TRBD1. The specimen was blood. The sequence was obtained from a man aged 18 to 29 with Graves' hyperthyroidism. The CDR3 DNA sequence: TGTGCCAGCAGTTCCTCCGGGACAGGGCTTGAAGAGACCCAGTACTTC. Amino acids: CASSSSGTGLEETQYF.